The T cell receptor beta chain under discussion was sequenced for a study of Ad26.COV2.S vaccination and SARS-CoV-2 variants. Libraries were prepared by immunoSEQ multiplex PCR; TCRdb keeps only in-frame clonotypes and omits some of them. Found here are hundreds of thousands of clones, about 90% of them singletons; the top ten hold around 3.5%. The study, taken as a whole, reports: The TCR breadth and depth analyses may have understated or missed part of the total T cell responses.

This clone was observed a few times. Antigen unknown. CDR3 size: 15 residues. V lost 0 bases and J 2 bases, leaving 11 bases between the germline ends. Germline CDR1 and CDR2: LGHNA and YSLEER. The treatment here: roughly 18 received Ad26.COV2.S at low or high dose, single or two shots; about 5 received placebo; per-sample allocation not given. Specimens were obtained on day 63 following the first vaccine or placebo injection. An Ad26 vector carrying the Wuhan-strain SARS-CoV-2 spike served as the vaccine. The genes are TRBV4-3 and TRBJ2-7; TRBD1 might be the D (6 bases). Sample: peripheral blood, taken in a trial of Ad26.COV2.S vaccine versus placebo. The TCR originated in a person between 18 and 65 years old who received the Ad26.COV2.S COVID-19 vaccine or a placebo. Here the CDR3 reads CASSQEMPGAYEQYF. The CDR3 nucleotides read TGCGCCAGCAGCCAAGAGATGCCAGGGGCCTACGAGCAGTACTTC.